The 4 T cell receptor beta chains listed next were all sequenced from one sample in a study of cytomegalovirus exposure and HLA in healthy donors. The study ran its PCR with 60 Vbeta and 13 Jbeta primers. The assay was immunoSEQ multiplex PCR, and TCRdb's table has in-frame clones only and misses some. The sample lists about 99,000 clones, around three quarters occurring once. The material sequenced was PBMCs. Receptors were obtained from a male donor in good health and CMV-seropositive.

The chain carries TRBV5-1 and TRBJ1-5; D gene ambiguous. In germline, CDR1 is SGHRS, CDR2 YFSETQ. The CDR3 length is 15 residues. V was trimmed by 0 bases and J by 2 bases, leaving 9 bases between them. This CDR3 is CASSLGVGGNQPQHF. The CDR3 nucleotides read TGCGCCAGCAGCTTGGGGGTGGGAGGCAATCAGCCCCAGCATTTT.

The chain joins TRBV7-6 to TRBJ1-5; TRBD1 aligns across 10 bases. CDR3 length equals 19 residues. V lost 1 base and J lost 3; bases outside the gene matches: 12. Germline V gene data show CDR1 as SGHVS and CDR2 as FNYEAQ. The CDR3 loop reads CASSLERPGQGRFNQPQHF. CDR3 DNA sequence: TGTGCCAGCAGCTTAGAGAGACCGGGACAGGGGCGCTTCAATCAGCCCCAGCATTTT.

The CDR3 DNA reads as TGTGCCAGCAGCAACACTGACGGGGCCTACGAGCAGTACTTC. This codes for CASSNTDGAYEQYF. The V and J genes are TRBV11-2 and TRBJ2-7, with D perhaps TRBD2 (5 bases). This CDR3 has 14 amino acids. The V gene lost 5 bases and the J gene lost 2 bases, with 13 bases spanning the gap. Germline V gives CDR1 SGHAT, CDR2 FQNNGV. The full variable domain, rest sourced from reference TRBV11-2 and TRBJ2-7, is EAGVAQSPRYKIIEKRQSVAFWCNPISGHATLYWYQQILGQGPKLLIQFQNNGVVDDSQLPKDRFSAERLKGVDSTLKIQPAKLEDSAVYLCASSNTDGAYEQYFGPGTRLTVT.

This chain joins TRBV4-1 and TRBJ1-4; the D gene is possibly TRBD1 (5 bases). The CDR3 runs 13 residues. Germline CDR1 reads MGHRA; CDR2 reads YSYEKL. Between the trimmed V and J ends, which lost 4 bases and 8 bases, there was a span of 11 bases. CDR3 protein: CASSLPTGEKLFF. The CDR3 coding sequence is TGCGCCAGCAGCCTGCCCACAGGAGAAAAACTGTTTTTT.